This entry features one TCR beta chain sequence. Which antigen it targets is not known. No per-base quality is available; no much larger clone lies one base away. The CDR3 regions of human TCRbeta chains were analyzed by immunosequencing. The published analysis was carried out like this. Repertoire TCRs were checked for matches against a reference library of SARS-CoV-2-specific TCRs that had been generated using the MIRA antigen-specificity platform. Breadth was defined as the fraction of unique TCRs that were SARS-CoV-2-associated. Depth was defined as the fraction of total T cells that were SARS-CoV-2-associated. Each spike-specific TCR was assigned to its reactive spike region and to a CD4 or CD8 class using the MIRA data. Log10-transformed breadth and depth values were compared by one-way ANOVA with Sidak's multiple comparisons tests. Imported from immuneACCESS, the table was reduced by TCRdb to in-frame sequences with V and J called. These copies leave out some clones; in studies compared against another copy, an unresolved V gene accounts for under half, and the cause of the remainder is not known. That table is the source of V, J and clone size, and D and trimming were worked out from the DNA. The sample table contains more than 80,000 clones; only one count was recorded for 88% of them. The ten largest clonotypes hold approximately 5.5% of the sample.

This specimen comes from a study of T cell responses to AZD1222 COVID-19 vaccine listed by TCRdb under 2021. In the study overall: AZD1222 recipients given second doses at about 4 weeks or at about 12 weeks were pooled, since spike-specific TCR depth and breadth were not found to differ between the two schedules. A total of just over 230 trial participants underwent TCR sequencing, of whom under 220 had received two doses of AZD1222 and some 25 had received two doses of the MenACWY control vaccine. Trial participants were enrolled by age into 18-55, 56-69 and 70-plus year subgroups, with around 140, 26 and 57 TCR-sequenced participants respectively. General conclusions and limits of the study: The whole spike protein was spanned by vaccine-associated CD4 TCRs, and dominant responses were seen in regions 160-218 and 743-854. Only five or six AZD1222 recipients were SARS-CoV-2 seropositive at baseline, limiting conclusions about previously exposed vaccinees. Most participants were white British and females outnumbered males, and the authors suggested that clonal diversity may have been underestimated. Reportedly, close to half of the unique spike-specific TCRs recognized epitopes lying outside the regions that are mutated in the B.1.351 and B.1.1.7 variants. No day 14 peak-response samples were available, so repertoires were characterized only after the peak T cell response. A significant rise in spike-specific TCR breadth and depth was observed after two AZD1222 doses relative to day 0 and relative to MenACWY recipients. The 56-69-year group was small, and its depth increase did not reach significance, likely because of low power.

The time point label, read with the paper, signifies: baseline before first vaccination. Samples from vaccinated people were obtained from the UK trials COV001 and COV002, which included a single-blind randomized controlled phase 2/3 trial of AZD1222 (ChAdOx1 nCoV-19) in healthy adults. Trial participant PBMC samples were collected at day 0 and day 28 after the second dose for TCRbeta chain sequencing. For CDR1 and CDR2, the germline V gene lists MDHEN and SYDVKM. Its CDR3 holds 16 amino acids, cysteine through phenylalanine. Left in the record is the CDR3 DNA by itself, 48 bases read in frame from the first base. Trimming takes 4 bases off V and 2 bases off J; junction bases not matched to a gene: 10.

The clonotype was recovered from an adult in good health. In this chain, TRBV28 is recombined with TRBJ1-1, with 7 bases aligning to TRBD1. The sample was peripheral blood, taken on day 0 of AZD1222 vaccination. The DNA sequence follows: TGTGCCAGCAGTTCGCATAGGGGGCCCTACAACACTGAAGCTTTCTTT. The resulting protein is CASSSHRGPYNTEAFF.